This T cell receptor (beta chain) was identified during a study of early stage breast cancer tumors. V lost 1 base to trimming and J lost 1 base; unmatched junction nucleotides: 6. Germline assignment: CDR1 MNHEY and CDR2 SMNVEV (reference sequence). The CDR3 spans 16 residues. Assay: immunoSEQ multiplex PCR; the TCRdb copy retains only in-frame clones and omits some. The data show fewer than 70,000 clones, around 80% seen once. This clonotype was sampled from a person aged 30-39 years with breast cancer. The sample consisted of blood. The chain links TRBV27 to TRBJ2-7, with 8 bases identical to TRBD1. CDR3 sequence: CASSLYPRDRSYEQYF. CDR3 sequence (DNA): TGTGCCAGCAGTTTATATCCCCGGGACAGGTCCTACGAGCAGTACTTC.